Below, 22 T cell receptor beta chains from the same sample are listed, as sequenced in a study of shared clonotypes between healthy human individuals. Profiled with immunoSEQ multiplex PCR; TCRdb holds only in-frame clones, not every one. The table lists some 1.1 million clones, around three quarters of them singletons. The sequenced sample was memory CD4+ T cells from PBMCs. As to subset: CD45RA-negative fraction. These receptors originate from a man aged 18 to 30 in good health. Some clones in this sample may be carry-over from other donors' samples.

The chain employs TRBV28 and TRBJ2-1, with D perhaps matching TRBD2 (6 bases). With 4 bases removed from V and 0 bases from J, the gap between germline ends came to 13 bases. CDR1 and CDR2 (germline): MDHEN, SYDVKM. The CDR3 sequence is 16 residues long. The CDR3 reads CASSYPAGSSYNEQFF. CDR3 DNA sequence: TGTGCCAGCAGTTACCCGGCGGGGAGCTCCTACAATGAGCAGTTCTTC.

The gene calls are TRBV5-1 and TRBJ2-1; D is perhaps TRBD2 (5 bases). Looked up from germline, CDR1 is SGHRS and CDR2 is YFSETQ. The CDR3 runs 15 residues. Trimming took off 2 bases at V and 5 bases at J, with 14 bases between the two ends. The CDR3 coding sequence is TGCGCCAGCAGCTTTCGGGCGGCCGGGGACAATGAGCAGTTCTTC. Translation: CASSFRAAGDNEQFF. Combining the CDR3 with reference TRBV5-1 and TRBJ2-1 gives the whole variable domain KAGVTQTPRYLIKTRGQQVTLSCSPISGHRSVSWYQQTPGQGLQFLFEYFSETQRNKGNFPGRFSGRQFSNSRSEMNVSTLELGDSALYLCASSFRAAGDNEQFFGPGTRLTVL.

This chain joins TRBV10-3 and TRBJ2-7; 8 nucleotides agree with TRBD1. V was clipped by 3 bases and J by 0 bases; unmatched bases: 7. This CDR3 contains 16 residues. Germline CDR1 and CDR2: ENHRY and SYGVKD. The CDR3 loop reads CAISDFAGTGSYEQYF. For the CDR3, the DNA is TGTGCCATCAGTGATTTTGCCGGGACAGGCTCCTACGAGCAGTACTTC.

CDR3 nucleotide sequence: TGCGCCAGCGGCAACTTAGCGGGAGGGTCCTACAATGAGCAGTTCTTC. Its translation: CASGNLAGGSYNEQFF. The chain is built from TRBV5-1 and TRBJ2-1, with 11 nucleotides matching TRBD2. Germline trimming cut 7 bases from V and 1 base from J; bases unmatched to any gene: 7. Germline CDR1 reads SGHRS; CDR2 reads YFSETQ. The CDR3 contains 16 residues.

As DNA, the CDR3 is TGTGCCAGCAGCGTAGGGACAAGCAGCTCCTACAATGAGCAGTTCTTC. Encoded protein: CASSVGTSSSYNEQFF. The chain has TRBV9 and TRBJ2-1; TRBD1 might be the D (5 bases). Trimming stripped 0 bases from V and 0 bases from J, with 10 bases between. The CDR3 length is 16 residues. Germline V CDR1 and CDR2: SGDLS, YYNGEE.

The chain combines TRBV2 with TRBJ1-5, with a weak D call TRBD1 (5 bases). CDR3 length: 14 amino acids. The V gene lost 4 bases and the J gene lost 9 bases, with 16 bases spanning the gap. Germline CDR1 SNHLY, CDR2 FYNNEI. CDR3 DNA: TGTGCCAGCAGTGGGGACGGCGCTTTGCGGCCCCAGCATTTT. It specifies CASSGDGALRPQHF.

The rearrangement uses TRBV27 and TRBJ1-2, with 7 nucleotides matching TRBD1. Germline-derived CDR1 and CDR2 are MNHEY and SMNVEV (reference sequence). V shed 2 bases, J shed 3 bases, and the junction held 3 bases outside the gene matches. There are 14 residues in the CDR3. The CDR3 protein is CASSLKGAHYGYTF. CDR3 DNA: TGTGCCAGCAGTTTAAAGGGGGCTCACTATGGCTACACCTTC.

As for this clone: A much larger clone is a single base away; this may be a read error. This same CDR3 is encoded by further DNA sequences in the sample. This chain joins TRBV7-3 and TRBJ2-5; no firm D call. Deletions cut 2 bases from V and 1 base from J, with 5 bases between. The CDR3 extends over 13 amino acids. Germline lookup yields CDR1 SGHTA and CDR2 FQGTGA. In nucleotides, the CDR3 is TGTGCCAGCAGCTTAGGGCCCCAAGAGACCCAGTACTTC. Amino acid sequence: CASSLGPQETQYF.

V and J are TRBV4-2 and TRBJ1-5; no reliable D call. Germline V gene sequence: CDR1 LGHNA, CDR2 YNFKEQ. V dropped 5 bases and J dropped 5 bases, with 10 bases sitting between them. The CDR3 runs 13 residues. In DNA, the CDR3 is TGTGCCAGCAGCTTAGGAGAGTATCAGCCCCAGCATTTT. Translated: CASSLGEYQPQHF.

This chain links TRBV7-9 with TRBJ1-2, with D maybe TRBD1 (5 bases). Trimming cost V 1 base and J 4 bases, with 13 bases left between them. Looked up from germline, CDR1 is SEHNR and CDR2 is FQNEAQ (reference sequence). The CDR3 totals 15 residues. The CDR3 reads CASSLEAGAFYGYTF. The CDR3 DNA follows: TGTGCCAGCAGCTTAGAGGCCGGGGCGTTCTATGGCTACACCTTC. Based on the CDR3 plus reference TRBV7-9 and TRBJ1-2, the full variable domain is DTGVSQNPRHKITKRGQNVTFRCDPISEHNRLYWYRQTLGQGPEFLTYFQNEAQLEKSRLLSDRFSAERPKGSFSTLEIQRTEQGDSAMYLCASSLEAGAFYGYTFGSGTRLTVV.

Comment on this clone: Other nucleotide sequences in the sample specify the same CDR3. The chain is built from TRBV15 and TRBJ1-2; D unresolved. V dropped 4 bases and J dropped 2 bases, with 8 bases sitting between them. Germline V CDR1 and CDR2: LNHNV, YYDKDF (reference sequence). The CDR3 is made up of 13 amino acids. The CDR3 loop reads CATSNDRNYGYTF. The CDR3 DNA sequence: TGTGCCACCAGCAATGACCGGAACTATGGCTACACCTTC.

V gene TRBV19 combines with J gene TRBJ2-7, with D maybe TRBD1 (6 bases). CDR1 is LNHDA, CDR2 SQIVND, per germline (reference sequence). The CDR3 has 16 amino acids. With 4 bases removed from V and 0 bases from J, the gap between germline ends came to 16 bases. Written as DNA, the CDR3 is TGTGCCAGTAGTAGCCCCCGAAAACAGGGCTCCTACGAGCAGTACTTC. Amino acid sequence: CASSSPRKQGSYEQYF.

The rearrangement links TRBV5-5 to TRBJ2-2; TRBD1 might be the D (5 bases). The ends were cut back, 0 bases at V and 7 bases at J, with 13 bases in the middle. The CDR3 has 15 residues. The V gene's germline CDR1 is SGHKS and CDR2 YYEKEE (reference sequence). CDR3 amino acids: CASSLVGAVDGELFF. Here the CDR3 DNA reads TGTGCCAGCAGCTTGGTTGGGGCGGTCGACGGGGAGCTGTTTTTT.

In regard to this clone: Other nucleotide sequences in the sample specify the same CDR3. The gene calls are TRBV5-1 and TRBJ1-4; D is unresolved. Trimming took off 0 bases at V and 0 bases at J, with 6 bases between the two ends. Germline V CDR1 and CDR2: SGHRS, YFSETQ. The length of the CDR3 is 15 residues. CDR3 sequence: CASSLAGATNEKLFF. The CDR3 region has the DNA TGCGCCAGCAGCTTGGCCGGCGCAACTAATGAAAAACTGTTTTTT.

The chain uses TRBV28 and TRBJ1-3; D is unresolved. Germline values: CDR1 MDHEN, CDR2 SYDVKM. Deletions cut 4 bases from V and 2 bases from J, with 12 bases between. The CDR3 runs to 15 residues. The CDR3 DNA sequence: TGTGCCAGCAGTTCGCTACAGATAGCTGGAAACACCATATATTTT. Its translation: CASSSLQIAGNTIYF.

The genes are TRBV6-4 and TRBJ2-7; TRBD1 aligns across 8 bases. V gave up 0 bases and J gave up 3 bases; unmatched junction bases: 13. CDR3 size: 18 residues. The germline CDR1 and CDR2 sequences are MRHNA and SNTAGT. CDR3 sequence reads: CASSDSGRGHPYYYEQYF. The CDR3 bases are TGTGCCAGCAGTGACTCGGGCAGGGGGCATCCCTACTACTACGAGCAGTACTTC.

This clone was seen once. The rearrangement uses TRBV7-2 and TRBJ2-1; D is undetermined. CDR3 length: 14 amino acids. V was cut by 5 bases and J by 0 bases, with 8 bases left in between. Per germline, CDR1 SGHTA and CDR2 FQGNSA. The CDR3 protein is CASSPRSSYNEQFF. CDR3 DNA sequence: TGTGCCAGCAGCCCCCGTAGCTCCTACAATGAGCAGTTCTTC. The complete variable domain, with remaining parts taken from reference TRBV7-2 and TRBJ2-1, reads GAGVSQSPSNKVTEKGKDVELRCDPISGHTALYWYRQSLGQGLEFLIYFQGNSAPDKSGLPSDRFSAERTGGSVSTLTIQRTQQEDSAVYLCASSPRSSYNEQFFGPGTRLTVL.

The V and J genes are TRBV7-3 and TRBJ2-3; 16 positions match TRBD2. J was trimmed by 4 bases and V by 4 bases; bases with no gene match: 11. The CDR3 totals 19 residues. The germline V gene encodes CDR1 SGHTA and CDR2 FQGTGA. CDR3 residues: CASSSGPGTSGRAADTQYF. CDR3 bases: TGTGCCAGCAGCTCTGGTCCCGGGACTAGCGGGAGGGCCGCAGATACGCAGTATTTT.

The CDR3 protein is CAISDTTTGLNTQYF. DNA of the CDR3: TGTGCCATCAGCGACACCACGACAGGGTTAAATACGCAGTATTTT. The chain carries TRBV10-3 and TRBJ2-3; TRBD1 matches 7 bases. The CDR3 is 15 residues long. Germline V gives CDR1 ENHRY, CDR2 SYGVKD. With V trimmed by 6 bases and J by 7 bases, 13 bases remained unmatched.

Worth noting for this clone: The sample has other DNA sequences that encode this CDR3 too. The CDR3 sequence is CASSLGDSGANVLTF. The CDR3 DNA is TGCGCCAGCAGCTTGGGAGACTCTGGGGCCAACGTCCTGACTTTC. The rearrangement uses TRBV5-1 and TRBJ2-6; no definite D call. CDR1 SGHRS and CDR2 YFSETQ come from the germline V gene. The CDR3 runs to 15 residues. Between the trimmed V and J ends, which lost 0 bases and 0 bases, there was a span of 4 bases. Full variable domain (rest looked up from reference TRBV5-1 and TRBJ2-6): KAGVTQTPRYLIKTRGQQVTLSCSPISGHRSVSWYQQTPGQGLQFLFEYFSETQRNKGNFPGRFSGRQFSNSRSEMNVSTLELGDSALYLCASSLGDSGANVLTFGAGSRLTVL.

This clone was seen once. The same CDR3 also results from other DNA sequences found in this sample. The chain carries TRBV5-1 and TRBJ2-6, with D uncertain. The CDR3 sequence is 15 residues long. CDR1 and CDR2 from the germline V gene are SGHRS and YFSETQ. Trimming removed 0 bases at V and 0 bases at J, with 4 bases between. The CDR3, as DNA: TGCGCCAGCAGCTTGGGTTACTCTGGGGCCAACGTCCTGACTTTC. Its translation is CASSLGYSGANVLTF.

The V call is TRBV27, the J call TRBJ1-4; D gene uncertain. CDR1 and CDR2 from the germline V gene are MNHEY and SMNVEV (reference sequence). The CDR3 runs to 13 residues. The V gene lost 4 bases and the J gene lost 4 bases, with 7 bases spanning the gap. The CDR3 protein is CASSWVFNEKLFF. The CDR3 DNA sequence: TGTGCCAGCAGTTGGGTCTTTAATGAAAAACTGTTTTTT.